The 24 T cell receptor beta chains listed next were all sequenced from one sample in a study of somatic mutations in cytotoxic T cells in rheumatoid arthritis. The method was immunoSEQ multiplex PCR; TCRdb's version includes in-frame clones alone and lacks a portion of them. The sample includes some 9,600 clones, 90% to 95% of them seen just once. The sample consisted of CD8+ T cells sorted from blood. These TCRs come from a woman aged 18-35 years with rheumatoid arthritis.

The J gene is TRBJ2-3, the V gene TRBV11-3; D might be TRBD1 (5 bases). Trimming shortened V by 5 bases and J by 2 bases, and 8 bases separated the two germline ends. Germline V lookup: CDR1 SGHNT, CDR2 YENEEA. There are 13 residues in the CDR3. CDR3 bases: TGTGCCAGCAGCGACAGACTCACAGATACGCAGTATTTT. It translates to CASSDRLTDTQYF.

In nucleotides, the CDR3 is TGTGCCAGCAGCTTAGGCTGGGGGGACACTGAAGCTTTCTTT. It codes for CASSLGWGDTEAFF. The chain recombines TRBV13 with TRBJ1-1; weak D call: TRBD1 (5 bases). CDR1 is PRHDT, CDR2 FYEKMQ, per germline (reference sequence). This CDR3 is 14 amino acids long. Trimming stripped 0 bases from V and 3 bases from J, with 8 bases between.

This chain uses TRBV27 with TRBJ2-1; 12 bases align to TRBD2. The CDR3 is 15 residues long. Per germline, CDR1 MNHEY and CDR2 SMNVEV (reference sequence). Germline trimming cut 5 bases from V and 5 bases from J; bases unmatched to any gene: 4. CDR3 sequence (DNA): TGTGCCAGCAGTCCGGGGACTAGCGGGCACAATGAGCAGTTCTTC. Its protein product is CASSPGTSGHNEQFF.

The chain employs TRBV6-5 and TRBJ2-2, with D possibly being TRBD2 (5 bases). Germline V lookup: CDR1 MNHEY, CDR2 SVGAGI. The CDR3 contains 14 residues. V lost 6 bases and J 2 bases, leaving 10 bases between the germline ends. The CDR3 protein is CASRRGFNTGELFF. The CDR3, as DNA: TGTGCCAGCAGACGCGGGTTCAACACCGGGGAGCTGTTTTTT.

The gene calls are TRBV7-2 and TRBJ2-4; tentatively, D is TRBD1 (6 bases). With 4 bases removed from V and 0 bases from J, the gap between germline ends came to 19 bases. Per the germline V gene, CDR1 is SGHTA and CDR2 is FQGNSA. This CDR3 has 18 residues. For the CDR3, the DNA is TGTGCCAGCAGCTCGTCTCCGGGACAACTACTAGCCAAAAACATTCAGTACTTC. It encodes CASSSSPGQLLAKNIQYF.

The chain has TRBV7-3 and TRBJ2-3; TRBD2 agrees at 12 bases. This CDR3 region has 15 residues. V trimming: 5 bases; J trimming: 6 bases; junction bases outside the gene matches: 6. Per the germline V gene, CDR1 is SGHTA and CDR2 is FQGTGA. CDR3 loop: CASSRLAGGSDTQYF. In DNA, the CDR3 is TGTGCCAGCAGCCGCCTAGCGGGGGGGTCGGATACGCAGTATTTT. The complete variable domain, with remaining parts taken from reference TRBV7-3 and TRBJ2-3, reads GAGVSQTPSNKVTEKGKYVELRCDPISGHTALYWYRQSLGQGPEFLIYFQGTGAADDSGLPNDRFFAVRPEGSVSTLKIQRTERGDSAVYLCASSRLAGGSDTQYFGPGTRLTVL.

The chain has TRBV9 and TRBJ1-1; weak D call: TRBD1 (5 bases). The germline CDR1 and CDR2 sequences are SGDLS and YYNGEE. The V end was cut by 4 bases, the J end by 1 base, with 14 bases between. This CDR3 region has 15 residues. The CDR3 nucleotides read TGTGCCAGCAGCCCCCCGGTGGGGCCGAACACTGAAGCTTTCTTT. Protein sequence: CASSPPVGPNTEAFF.

CDR3 residues: CASKTGGGNTEAFF. In DNA form, the CDR3 reads TGTGCCAGCAAAACAGGGGGAGGCAACACTGAAGCTTTCTTT. The chain uses TRBV27 and TRBJ1-1; 8 bases fit TRBD1. The CDR3 spans 14 residues. Germline V lookup: CDR1 MNHEY, CDR2 SMNVEV (reference sequence). V trimming: 7 bases; J trimming: 2 bases; junction bases outside the gene matches: 6.

This chain connects TRBV9 to TRBJ2-5, with D maybe TRBD1 (5 bases). Germline assignment: CDR1 SGDLS and CDR2 YYNGEE. V lost 4 bases and J lost 4, with 14 bases in between. The CDR3 consists of 14 residues. CDR3 residues: CASSQGAPGETQYF. CDR3 bases: TGTGCCAGCAGCCAAGGGGCGCCGGGAGAGACCCAGTACTTC.

The CDR3 DNA is TGTGCCACCAGCCCCGGCAAATCAGGGGGCGGCTGGGAGACCCAGTACTTC. Translated: CATSPGKSGGGWETQYF. V is TRBV15 and J is TRBJ2-5; 8 bases map to TRBD1. Germline V gene sequence: CDR1 LNHNV, CDR2 YYDKDF (reference sequence). The CDR3 contains 17 residues. The V gene end was trimmed by 5 bases and the J gene end by 5 bases; junction bases not matched to a gene: 16.

This rearrangement joins TRBV6-5 to TRBJ2-7; 10 nucleotides match TRBD1. The CDR3 covers 15 residues. Germline CDR1 MNHEY, CDR2 SVGAGI. The V segment lost 0 bases and the J segment 3 bases; nucleotides outside the gene matches: 2. Written as DNA, the CDR3 is TGTGCCAGCAGTTACTCCGGGACAGGGGTCTACGAGCAGTACTTC. This encodes CASSYSGTGVYEQYF.

CDR3 amino acids: CASSPGQWDTGELFF. CDR3 DNA sequence: TGTGCCAGCAGTCCAGGACAGTGGGACACCGGGGAGCTGTTTTTT. The chain links TRBV6-5 to TRBJ2-2; a weak D match, TRBD1 (6 bases). CDR3 size: 15 residues. Germline V gene sequence: CDR1 MNHEY, CDR2 SVGAGI. V was cut by 5 bases and J by 3 bases, with 13 bases left in between.

The J gene is TRBJ2-7, the V gene TRBV30; 8 bases are shared with TRBD1. The J segment lost 5 bases and the V segment lost 0 bases, leaving 6 bases of the junction unmatched. The CDR3 loop spans 14 amino acids. From germline, CDR1 is GTSNPN and CDR2 SVGIG (reference sequence). CDR3 coding DNA: TGTGCCTGGAGTGTAACGGGACAGGCCGACGAGCAGTACTTC. Protein product: CAWSVTGQADEQYF.

The V call is TRBV7-3, the J call TRBJ2-1, with D maybe TRBD2 (6 bases). V shed 1 base and J shed 5 bases, with 15 bases lying between them. Germline CDR1 is SGHTA and CDR2 is FQGTGA. The CDR3 sequence is 16 residues long. The CDR3 loop reads CASSLKVGLSNNEQFF. CDR3 nucleotides: TGTGCCAGCAGCTTAAAAGTAGGACTATCTAACAATGAGCAGTTCTTC.

The rearrangement uses TRBV19 and TRBJ1-2, with D maybe TRBD1 (5 bases). V was cut by 1 base and J by 10 bases, with 16 bases left in between. This CDR3 is built from 14 residues. Germline V lookup: CDR1 LNHDA, CDR2 SQIVND (reference sequence). The CDR3 here is CASSIGSGYLLYTF. CDR3 nucleotide sequence: TGTGCCAGTAGTATAGGGTCAGGGTACCTTCTCTACACCTTC. Full variable domain (missing parts from reference TRBV19 and TRBJ1-2): DGGITQSPKYLFRKEGQNVTLSCEQNLNHDAMYWYRQDPGQGLRLIYYSQIVNDFQKGDIAEGYSVSREKKESFPLTVTSAQKNPTAFYLCASSIGSGYLLYTFGSGTRLTVV.

The sample holds one count of this clone. The chain links TRBV9 to TRBJ1-4; 10 positions match TRBD1. Per germline, CDR1 SGDLS and CDR2 YYNGEE. The ends lost 0 bases at V and 7 bases at J; junction bases unmatched: 3. The CDR3 is made up of 15 amino acids. The CDR3 protein is CASSVEGQGSEKLFF. The DNA of the CDR3 is TGTGCCAGCAGCGTAGAGGGACAGGGGAGTGAAAAACTGTTTTTT.

V is TRBV5-5 and J is TRBJ2-1; D perhaps matches TRBD2 (7 bases). Trimming removed 0 bases at V and 4 bases at J, with 11 bases between. The CDR3 length is 15 residues. Germline values: CDR1 SGHKS, CDR2 YYEKEE (reference sequence). The CDR3 is CASSLEGGPYNEQFF. DNA of the CDR3: TGTGCCAGCAGCTTGGAGGGGGGGCCGTACAATGAGCAGTTCTTC.

The V call is TRBV25-1, the J call TRBJ2-1; TRBD1 matches 7 bases. Germline V gives CDR1 MGHDK, CDR2 SYGVNS. The CDR3 is made up of 15 amino acids. V lost 2 bases to trimming and J lost 7 bases; unmatched junction nucleotides: 8. CDR3 DNA: TGTGCCAGCAGTGAAGGGACAGAGGGCCTAAATGAGCAGTTCTTC. This codes for CASSEGTEGLNEQFF.

The chain uses TRBV4-1 and TRBJ2-2; 7 bases agree with TRBD2. CDR1 and CDR2 from the germline V gene are MGHRA and YSYEKL. With 7 bases clipped from V and 10 bases from J, the junction kept 15 bases outside the gene matches. CDR3 length: 15 amino acids. The DNA for the CDR3 is TGCGCCAGCACCTCATTCGTCGGGGGGTGGGAGGAGCTGTTTTTT. Residues: CASTSFVGGWEELFF.

The rearrangement uses TRBV2 and TRBJ2-5; 9 bases are shared with TRBD2. Germline V lookup: CDR1 SNHLY, CDR2 FYNNEI. The CDR3 consists of 17 residues. With V trimmed by 0 bases and J by 1 base, 6 bases remained unmatched. The CDR3 reads CASSEASLAGTQETQYF. The CDR3, as DNA: TGTGCCAGCAGTGAAGCGAGCCTAGCGGGAACCCAAGAGACCCAGTACTTC. The whole variable domain, filled in from reference TRBV2 and TRBJ2-5, reads EPEVTQTPSHQVTQMGQEVILRCVPISNHLYFYWYRQILGQKVEFLVSFYNNEISEKSEIFDDQFSVERPDGSNFTLKIRSTKLEDSAMYFCASSEASLAGTQETQYFGPGTRLLVL.

V gene TRBV7-8 combines with J gene TRBJ2-1; TRBD2 aligns across 12 bases. The CDR3 runs 18 residues. V dropped 0 bases and J dropped 3; count of bases not matched to a gene: 6. Germline loops: CDR1 SGHVS, CDR2 FQNEAQ. CDR3 bases: TGTGCCAGCAGCTTAGCACTAGCGGGGGGTAAGTTCTACAATGAGCAGTTCTTC. Translated: CASSLALAGGKFYNEQFF.

The chain joins TRBV2 to TRBJ1-2; D gene unclear. The CDR3 contains 11 residues. Germline-derived CDR1 and CDR2 are SNHLY and FYNNEI. V was clipped by 8 bases and J by 8 bases, with 12 bases between them. The CDR3 sequence is CASGERRGYTF. Here the CDR3 DNA reads TGTGCCAGCGGCGAACGGCGGGGCTACACCTTC. The full variable domain, with the rest looked up from reference TRBV2 and TRBJ1-2, is EPEVTQTPSHQVTQMGQEVILRCVPISNHLYFYWYRQILGQKVEFLVSFYNNEISEKSEIFDDQFSVERPDGSNFTLKIRSTKLEDSAMYFCASGERRGYTFGSGTRLTVV.

The rearrangement joins TRBV7-6 to TRBJ1-1; TRBD1 agrees at 8 bases. The trim removed 5 bases at V and 1 base at J, leaving 12 bases unmatched. The CDR3 spans 17 residues. Germline CDR1 is SGHVS and CDR2 is FNYEAQ. CDR3 protein: CASSLGGRGRGNTEAFF. The CDR3 DNA reads as TGTGCCAGCAGCCTAGGGGGCAGGGGGCGAGGGAACACTGAAGCTTTCTTT. The entire variable domain, with the rest obtained from reference TRBV7-6 and TRBJ1-1, is as follows: GAGVSQSPRYKVTKRGQDVALRCDPISGHVSLYWYRQALGQGPEFLTYFNYEAQQDKSGLPNDRFSAERPEGSISTLTIQRTEQRDSAMYRCASSLGGRGRGNTEAFFGQGTRLTVV.

The chain combines TRBV27 with TRBJ1-4; 10 bases are shared with TRBD1. CDR3 length: 16 residues. V shed 4 bases and J 5 bases; nucleotides not matched to a gene: 7. Germline V gene sequence: CDR1 MNHEY, CDR2 SMNVEV (reference sequence). DNA for the CDR3: TGTGCCAGCAGTTCCTACCGGACAGGGGGGAATGAAAAACTGTTTTTT. As protein: CASSSYRTGGNEKLFF.